The entry that follows covers one TCR beta chain sequence. This clone was counted only a few times. Its antigen specificity is not known. Nothing much larger sits one base from this clone, and base qualities are not available. Sequences SGHDN (CDR1) and FVKESK (CDR2) are obtained from the germline V gene. The CDR3, from cysteine to phenylalanine, totals 14 residues. Only the CDR3 part of the read is kept: 42 bases, read in frame from the first base. V is cut by 1 base and J by 7 bases, and the space between the germline ends is 11 bases. These data come from a study of graft-versus-host responses after intestinal transplantation (dated by TCRdb to the early 2020s). For context, the study as a whole: Recipients received multivisceral, liver-intestinal, or isolated intestinal transplants. Of the approximately 25 intestinal transplant recipients enrolled in the cohort, one of whom was a retransplant, a few patients without pretransplant specimens were excluded. Graft-versus-host and host-versus-graft alloreactive T cell clones were tracked in the graft, circulation and bone marrow after intestinal transplantation using bulk TCR-beta CDR3 sequencing. To identify alloreactive clones, pre-transplant mixed lymphocyte reaction products were sequenced and then compared with unstimulated pre-transplant donor and recipient T cells. Every recipient was given anti-thymocyte globulin induction, followed by around three years of maintenance tacrolimus and steroids. Samples from three later patients were sequenced in-house on an Illumina MiSeq with MiXCR processing rather than by the commercial service. Donor T cell macrochimerism was defined as a peak of at least 4% donor T cells among recipient peripheral blood mononuclear cells.

Library construction relied on the immunoSEQ multiplex PCR assay. For most patients, genomic DNA was isolated using the Qiagen DNeasy Blood and Tissue Kit and was shipped frozen to Adaptive Biotechnologies for TCR sequencing. For most patients, high-throughput TCR-beta CDR3 sequencing of genomic DNA was performed by Adaptive Biotechnologies. The authors' analysis ran thus. Adaptive's ImmunoSEQ software was the source of the TCR sequencing data for around 20 patients, while a few other patients were processed with MiXCR and VDJtools. CD4 versus CD8 sorting errors were corrected by removing sequences found in both subsets at a frequency ratio below 5:1. CDR3 nucleotide sequences shared between donor and recipient were removed because their origin could not be assigned. To be classed as alloreactive, a clone needed at least 2-fold expansion over unstimulated cells and a minimum CFSE-low frequency of 0.002% (template counts) or 0.001% (read counts). Clones detected in sequenced pre-transplant spleen, lymph node, or MLR CFSE-low populations of the donor or recipient were defined as mappable. Cumulative frequency of alloreactive clones was calculated as a percentage of all sequences weighted by copy number. Drawn from immuneACCESS, this table holds only the in-frame rearrangements with V and J called that TCRdb kept. Clones are partly lost; checked studies trace under half to an unresolved V gene and leave the rest unexplained. D and trimming come from the DNA, and the V and J calls and clone size come from that table. This sample is represented by 99,000 or so clones; roughly nine tenths of them were singletons. The ten largest clones add up to about 0.9% of the sample.

What the authors observed across the whole study: GvH clones were found in recipient bone marrow, and some of the GvH clones appeared earlier in ileal mucosa or blood, which is consistent with an intestinal mucosal origin. Early after transplant, declines in HvG clones were associated with peak levels of circulating GvH clones. The relatively low number and heterogeneity of intestinal transplant patients limited the conclusions. High GvH to HvG T cell clonal ratios were observed in the allografts of patients with donor T cell macrochimerism.

The sample's time point, from its label and the paper: cells obtained before transplantation from donor or recipient. CD3+CD4+ and CD3+CD8+ populations were FACS-sorted from unstimulated pre-transplant donor and recipient cells taken from spleen or lymph nodes. The rearrangement joined TRBV14 to TRBJ1-3, with an unclear D gene assignment. This receptor was identified in a human donor who received an intestinal transplant. Material: unstimulated CD4+ T cells sorted from spleen or lymph node cells, obtained before intestinal transplant. The nucleotide sequence is given as TGTGCCAGCAGCCAAGGGGTATTCTCGAACACCATATATTTT. Translated, it gives CASSQGVFSNTIYF.